A selection of T cell receptor beta chains follows, all from one sample in a study of blood T cells in healthy people across ages. TCRdb fed the 5' RACE reads into MiXCR, producing one record per CDR3 protein. The profile covers over 550,000 distinct CDR3 sequences, with approximately 30% appearing a single time and about 15% taken by the ten largest. Sequences were obtained from blood. All receptors come from a woman aged 80 or older in good health. Each CDR3 is given with its conserved first and last residue. Fields, in order: V gene, clone size, J gene, D gene, CDR3 DNA, CDR3 protein. D genes are given only for firm matches. Clone size appears in some rows only: once, few, many, or a class for an expanded clone.

TRBV12-3/TRBV12-4,NA,TRBJ2-1,TRBD2,TGTGCCAGCAGCCAAGTGGTAGGACTAGCGGGAGGAAAGGAGCAGTTCTTC,CASSQVVGLAGGKEQFF
TRBV6-2/TRBV6-3,many,TRBJ2-1,NA,TGTGCCATTCGTGAGGGGGGAAGCTACAATGAGCAGTTCTTC,CAIREGGSYNEQFF
TRBV9,few,TRBJ2-3,TRBD2,TGTGCCAGCAGCGCACGGACTAGTGCGAGAGATACGCAGTATTTT,CASSARTSARDTQYF
TRBV7-9,many,TRBJ2-1,TRBD1,TGTGCCACCCCAATATTGACAGGGAGCAATGAGCAGTTCTTC,CATPILTGSNEQFF
TRBV7-8,few,TRBJ1-1,TRBD1,TGTGCCAGCAGGGACGGGACAGGGATCACTGAAGCTTTCTTT,CASRDGTGITEAFF
TRBV20-1,many,TRBJ2-7,NA,TGCAGTGCTAGAGTACTGAGCTCCTACGAGCAGTACTTC,CSARVLSSYEQYF
TRBV30,few,TRBJ1-2,NA,TGTGCCGGGGTCGAAGGGTCCTATGGCTACACCTTC,CAGVEGSYGYTF
TRBV7-8,NA,TRBJ1-2,NA,TGTGCCAGCAGCTTAGAGGGGACCGGGGGCTATGGCTACACCTTC,CASSLEGTGGYGYTF
TRBV20-1,many,TRBJ2-1,TRBD2,TGCAGTGCTAGAGAGTGGCGGGGGTACAATGAGCAGTTCTTC,CSAREWRGYNEQFF
TRBV20-1,NA,TRBJ2-1,NA,TGCAGTGCTCCCAGCGGTAGCTCCTACAATGAGCAGTTCTTC,CSAPSGSSYNEQFF
TRBV29-1,many,TRBJ2-3,NA,TGCAGCGTTGTGCTCCCGGGGCCAGATACGCAGTATTTT,CSVVLPGPDTQYF
TRBV6-5,many,TRBJ1-1,NA,TGTGCCAGCAGCCGTTCGGCAGGGCAAGGTACTGAAGCTTTCTTT,CASSRSAGQGTEAFF
TRBV20-1,many,TRBJ2-1,NA,TGCAGTGCTAGAGTACAGAATGAGCAGTTCTTC,CSARVQNEQFF
TRBV5-6,NA,TRBJ2-1,NA,TGTGCCAGCAGCAGCACAACTGGGGCCGTGGGCTCCTACAATGAGCAGTTCTTC,CASSSTTGAVGSYNEQFF
TRBV4-2,NA,TRBJ1-3,NA,TGTGCCAGCAGCCAAGATGCCGGGGGCCAAGGTGGAAACACCATATATTTT,CASSQDAGGQGGNTIYF
TRBV2,NA,TRBJ1-1,TRBD1,TGTGCCAGCAGTGGTCAGGGGGCAGGCACTGAAGCTTTCTTT,CASSGQGAGTEAFF
TRBV10-3,NA,TRBJ2-2,NA,TGTGCCATCAGTGCCCGAGCGAGGGGCTCGAACACCGGGGAGCTGTTTTTT,CAISARARGSNTGELFF
TRBV2,many,TRBJ1-5,NA,TGTGCCAGCAGTGAAGTAGGGGACCCTAATCAGCCCCAGCATTTT,CASSEVGDPNQPQHF
TRBV5-1,NA,TRBJ2-4,NA,TGCGCCAGCAGCTTGATTGGCCCCGGCACTCCCAAAAACATTCAGTACTTC,CASSLIGPGTPKNIQYF
TRBV9,few,TRBJ2-7,TRBD1,TGTGCCAGCAGCGGGGGGACAGCGGAGCTTGGTGGGCTCTACTTC,CASSGGTAELGGLYF
TRBV7-3,NA,TRBJ2-3,TRBD1,TGTGCCAGCAGCATGGGACAGCCCCCGGATACGCAGTATTTT,CASSMGQPPDTQYF
TRBV12-3/TRBV12-4,many,TRBJ2-3,NA,TGTGCCAGCAGTTTAATCATGGCGGGGAAGGGGGCGCGGGATACGCAGTATTTT,CASSLIMAGKGARDTQYF
TRBV6-5,once,TRBJ1-6,NA,TGTGCCAGCAGGTACGGGGGACGGAATTCACCCCTCCACTTT,CASRYGGRNSPLHF
TRBV10-3,many,TRBJ1-2,NA,TGTGCCATCAGGGTAGGACAGTCTATAGACTATGGCTACACCTTC,CAIRVGQSIDYGYTF
TRBV19,many,TRBJ2-7,NA,TGTGCCAGTAGTATGGTGAACTACGAGCAGTACTTC,CASSMVNYEQYF
TRBV7-9,many,TRBJ2-7,NA,TGTGCCAGCAGCCCCCAACCCTACGAGCAGTACTTC,CASSPQPYEQYF
TRBV7-2,few,TRBJ2-5,TRBD1,TGTGCCAGCAGGACAGGGGCCTCCTACAAGCAGTACTTC,CASRTGASYKQYF
TRBV7-3,NA,TRBJ2-7,NA,TGTGCCAGTAGCTTGAGGTATGGGGATGAGCAGTACTTC,CASSLRYGDEQYF
TRBV6-1,many,TRBJ1-2,NA,TGTGCCAGCAGTGTCGACAACTCCAACTATGGCTACACCTTC,CASSVDNSNYGYTF
TRBV7-3,many,TRBJ2-1,NA,TGTGCCAGCAGCTTAAACGGTGGACCCCCCAATGAGCAGTTCTTC,CASSLNGGPPNEQFF
TRBV18,few,TRBJ2-1,TRBD1,TGTGCCAGCTCACCAACCGGGACAGGGTCCTACAATGAGCAGTTCTTC,CASSPTGTGSYNEQFF
TRBV3-1,many,TRBJ1-4,NA,TGTGCCAGCAGCCAGTATATGAGTTCAACTAATGAAAAACTGTTTTTT,CASSQYMSSTNEKLFF
TRBV19,NA,TRBJ1-5,NA,TGTGCCAGTAGTAGCCGGGACACCCTTAGAGGGCTGCCCCAGCATTTT,CASSSRDTLRGLPQHF
TRBV28,many,TRBJ2-4,NA,TGTGCCAGCAGCCCCCGGTCGGTGGCCAAAAACATTCAGTACTTC,CASSPRSVAKNIQYF
TRBV20-1,NA,TRBJ2-7,NA,TGCAGTGGGAATTCAGGGCCTCGAAACGAGCAGTACTTC,CSGNSGPRNEQYF
TRBV6-1,NA,TRBJ2-3,TRBD2,TGTGCCAGCAGTTCCGGGACTAGCGGTTTTGGAGATACGCAGTATTTT,CASSSGTSGFGDTQYF
TRBV30,many,TRBJ2-6,NA,TGTGCTTGCGGTGACTCTGGGGCCAACGTCCTGACTTTC,CACGDSGANVLTF
TRBV2,few,TRBJ1-6,NA,TGTGCCAGCCGAGGGACAATTTCCGCGGCGTCACCCCTCCACTTT,CASRGTISAASPLHF
TRBV7-2,many,TRBJ2-1,TRBD2,TGTGCCAGCAGCTTAGCCGCTAGCGGGGGTTCCTACAATGAGCAGTTCTTC,CASSLAASGGSYNEQFF
TRBV4-1,few,TRBJ1-6,TRBD1,TGCGCCAGCACTCTCTTACAGGGGAATTCACCCCTCCACTTT,CASTLLQGNSPLHF